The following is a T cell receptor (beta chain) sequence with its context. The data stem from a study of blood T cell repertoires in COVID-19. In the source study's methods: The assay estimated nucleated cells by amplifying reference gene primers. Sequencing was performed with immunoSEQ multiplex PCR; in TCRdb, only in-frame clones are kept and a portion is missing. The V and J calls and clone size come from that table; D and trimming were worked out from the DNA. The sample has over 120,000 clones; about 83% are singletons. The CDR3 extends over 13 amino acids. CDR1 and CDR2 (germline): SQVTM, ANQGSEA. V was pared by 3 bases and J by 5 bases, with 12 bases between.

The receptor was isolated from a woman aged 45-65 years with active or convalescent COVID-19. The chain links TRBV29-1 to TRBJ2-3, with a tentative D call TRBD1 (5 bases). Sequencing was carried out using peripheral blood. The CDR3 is CSVEWAGKDTQYF. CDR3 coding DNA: TGCAGCGTTGAGTGGGCAGGGAAAGATACGCAGTATTTT.